This T cell receptor (beta chain) was recorded in a study of cytomegalovirus exposure and HLA in healthy donors. The PCR employed 60 Vbeta primers together with 13 Jbeta primers. Generated by immunoSEQ multiplex PCR, the TCRdb table keeps only in-frame clones and is missing some. The sample records roughly 130,000 clones, roughly 83% being singletons. This clone was recorded once. Its antigen is as yet unknown. Study results and limitations: 16,951 TCR beta sequences were associated with HLA alleles at 0.05 false discovery rate in a later analysis. Most of the TCR beta V segments (in an earlier analysis) were productive either about 87% or about 30% of the time. Highest at DRB1 and lowest at HLA-C, TCR association rates differed among HLA loci in a later analysis.

The ends lost 0 bases at V and 7 bases at J; junction bases unmatched: 5. CDR3 length equals 13 residues. Looked up from germline, CDR1 is GTSNPN and CDR2 is SVGIG (reference sequence). The chain uses TRBV30 and TRBJ1-2; 7 positions agree with TRBD1. Sequencing was performed on PBMCs. The TCR originated in a female donor in good health and CMV-seronegative. The CDR3 sequence is CAWSVSQGRGYTF. DNA of the CDR3: TGTGCCTGGAGTGTATCACAGGGGCGTGGCTACACCTTC.